The text below deals with one TCR beta chain. This record belongs to a study of technical replicates of blood from a handful of donors. TCRdb keeps only in-frame clones here, not all; method: immunoSEQ multiplex PCR. The table has more than 65,000 clones, roughly 92% seen once. The sequence derives from a human donor in good health. The source material was T cells isolated from PBMCs.

The CDR3 loop reads CASSLGPDQPQHF. For the CDR3, the DNA is TGTGCCAGCAGCTTAGGGCCCGATCAGCCCCAGCATTTT. The chain joins TRBV7-3 to TRBJ1-5; D gene unclear. CDR1 and CDR2 (germline): SGHTA, FQGTGA. V lost 2 bases and J lost 5, with 7 bases in between. CDR3 length equals 13 residues.